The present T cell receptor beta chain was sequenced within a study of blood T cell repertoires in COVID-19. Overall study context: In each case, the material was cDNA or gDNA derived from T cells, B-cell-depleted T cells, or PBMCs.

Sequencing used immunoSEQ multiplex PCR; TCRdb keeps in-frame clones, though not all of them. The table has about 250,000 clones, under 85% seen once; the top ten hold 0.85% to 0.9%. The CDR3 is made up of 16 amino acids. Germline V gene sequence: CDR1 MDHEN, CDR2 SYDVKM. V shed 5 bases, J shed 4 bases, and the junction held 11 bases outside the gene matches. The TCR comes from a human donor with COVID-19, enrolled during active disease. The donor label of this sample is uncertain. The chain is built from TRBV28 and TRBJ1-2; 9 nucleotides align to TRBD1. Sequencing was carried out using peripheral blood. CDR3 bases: TGTGCCAGCAGTCCACCCCCGGGACAGGGAGGCTATGGCTACACCTTC. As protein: CASSPPPGQGGYGYTF.